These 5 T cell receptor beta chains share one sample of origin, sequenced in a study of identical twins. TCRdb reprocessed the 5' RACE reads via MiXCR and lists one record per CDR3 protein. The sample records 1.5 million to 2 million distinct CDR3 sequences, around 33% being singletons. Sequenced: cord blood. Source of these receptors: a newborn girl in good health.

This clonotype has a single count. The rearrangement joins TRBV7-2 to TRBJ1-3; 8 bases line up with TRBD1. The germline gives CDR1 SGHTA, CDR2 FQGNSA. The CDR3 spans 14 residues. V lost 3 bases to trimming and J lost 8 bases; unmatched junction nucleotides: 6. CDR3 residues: CASSLDREEHTIYF. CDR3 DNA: TGTGCCAGCAGCTTGGACAGGGAGGAACACACCATATATTTT.

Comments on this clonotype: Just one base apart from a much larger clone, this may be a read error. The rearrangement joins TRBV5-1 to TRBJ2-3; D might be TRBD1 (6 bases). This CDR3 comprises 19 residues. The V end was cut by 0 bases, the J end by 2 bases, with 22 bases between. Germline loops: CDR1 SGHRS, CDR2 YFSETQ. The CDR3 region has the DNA TGCGCCAGCAGCTTGGCCTTCCCCTGGGGGCGGATAACCACAGATACGCAGTATTTT. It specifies CASSLAFPWGRITTDTQYF.

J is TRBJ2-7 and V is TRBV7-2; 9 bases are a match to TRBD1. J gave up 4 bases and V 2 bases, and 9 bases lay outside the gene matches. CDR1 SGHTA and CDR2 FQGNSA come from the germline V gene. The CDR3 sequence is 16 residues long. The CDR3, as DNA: TGTGCCAGCAGCTTATATGGGGTGGGACAGGGATACGAGCAGTACTTC. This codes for CASSLYGVGQGYEQYF. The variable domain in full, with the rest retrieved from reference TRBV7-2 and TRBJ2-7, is GAGVSQSPSNKVTEKGKDVELRCDPISGHTALYWYRQSLGQGLEFLIYFQGNSAPDKSGLPSDRFSAERTGGSVSTLTIQRTQQEDSAVYLCASSLYGVGQGYEQYFGPGTRLTVT.

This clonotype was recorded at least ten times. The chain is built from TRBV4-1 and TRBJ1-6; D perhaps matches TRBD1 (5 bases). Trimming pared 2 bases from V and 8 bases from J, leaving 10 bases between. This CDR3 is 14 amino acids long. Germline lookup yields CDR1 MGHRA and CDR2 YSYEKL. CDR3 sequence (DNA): TGCGCCAGCAGCCAAACAGGAGCTTATTCACCCCTCCACTTT. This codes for CASSQTGAYSPLHF.

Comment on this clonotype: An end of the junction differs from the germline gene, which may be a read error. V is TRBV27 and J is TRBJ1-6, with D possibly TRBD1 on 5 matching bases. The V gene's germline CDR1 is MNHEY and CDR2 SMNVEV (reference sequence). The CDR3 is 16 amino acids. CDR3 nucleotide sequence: TGTGCCAGCGGTTTAAGGCCCAGGGAGTCTAATTCACCCCTCCACTTT. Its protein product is CASGLRPRESNSPLHF.